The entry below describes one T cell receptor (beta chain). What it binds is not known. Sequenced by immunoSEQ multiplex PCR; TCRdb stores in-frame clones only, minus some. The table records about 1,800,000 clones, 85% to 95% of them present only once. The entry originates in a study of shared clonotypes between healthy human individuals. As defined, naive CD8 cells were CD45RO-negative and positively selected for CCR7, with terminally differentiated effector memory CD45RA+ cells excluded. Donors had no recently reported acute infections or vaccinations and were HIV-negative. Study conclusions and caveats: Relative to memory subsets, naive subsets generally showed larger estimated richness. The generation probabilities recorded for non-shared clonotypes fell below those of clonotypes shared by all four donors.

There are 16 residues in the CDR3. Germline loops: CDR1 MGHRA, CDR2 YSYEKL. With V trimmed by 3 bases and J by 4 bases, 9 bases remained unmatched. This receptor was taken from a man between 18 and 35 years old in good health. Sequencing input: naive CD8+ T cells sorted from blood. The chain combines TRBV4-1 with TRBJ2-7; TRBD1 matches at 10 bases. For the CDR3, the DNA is TGCGCCAGCAGCCATACACCCGGGACAGGGGATTACGAGCAGTACTTC. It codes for CASSHTPGTGDYEQYF.